The 32 T cell receptor beta chains below all came from one sample that was sequenced in a study of blood T cell repertoires in COVID-19. Sequenced by immunoSEQ multiplex PCR; TCRdb stores in-frame clones only, minus some. Here the sample spans about 300,000 clones, roughly 86% being singletons. The sample taken for sequencing was peripheral blood. The receptors shown here come from a woman in her 30s with COVID-19, enrolled during active disease.

The chain employs TRBV11-2 and TRBJ1-3; D may be TRBD1 (5 bases). This CDR3 has 18 residues. V dropped 0 bases and J dropped 0 bases, with 15 bases sitting between them. Looked up from germline, CDR1 is SGHAT and CDR2 is FQNNGV. The CDR3 region is CASSLEGRVAASGNTIYF. As DNA, the CDR3 is TGTGCCAGCAGCTTAGAGGGCAGGGTAGCGGCCTCTGGAAACACCATATATTTT.

This clone showed up just once. Other DNA sequences within the sample encode an identical CDR3. The chain joins TRBV5-1 to TRBJ2-2; 9 bases map to TRBD2. J lost 7 bases, V lost 0 bases, and 13 bases had no gene match. CDR1 and CDR2 (germline): SGHRS, YFSETQ. There are 18 residues in the CDR3. CDR3 amino acids: CASSLAFLSAGGDGELFF. The CDR3 DNA sequence: TGCGCCAGCAGCTTGGCCTTTTTATCGGCGGGGGGGGACGGGGAGCTGTTTTTT.

Written as DNA, the CDR3 is TGTGCCAGCAGCTTGACAGCTAACTATGGCTACACCTTC. Translated: CASSLTANYGYTF. The V call is TRBV5-5, the J call TRBJ1-2; no clear D gene. Between the trimmed V and J ends, which lost 1 base and 0 bases, there was a span of 4 bases. The CDR3 has 13 residues. From germline, CDR1 is SGHKS and CDR2 YYEKEE (reference sequence). Based on the CDR3 plus reference TRBV5-5 and TRBJ1-2, the full variable domain is DAGVTQSPTHLIKTRGQQVTLRCSPISGHKSVSWYQQVLGQGPQFIFQYYEKEERGRGNFPDRFSARQFPNYSSELNVNALLLGDSALYLCASSLTANYGYTFGSGTRLTVV.

CDR3 DNA sequence: TGTGCCAGCAGCTTGTTTCCGGTGGGTAGCTCTAATGAGCAGTTCTTC. It specifies CASSLFPVGSSNEQFF. The chain employs TRBV5-4 and TRBJ2-1; D is uncertain. This CDR3 has 16 amino acids. The V gene's germline CDR1 is SGHNT and CDR2 YYREEE (reference sequence). Trimming pared 1 base from V and 7 bases from J, leaving 18 bases between.

This clone was seen a single time. J is TRBJ2-1 and V is TRBV19, with D unclear. Germline values: CDR1 LNHDA, CDR2 SQIVND (reference sequence). The length of the CDR3 is 15 residues. Trimming cost V 0 bases and J 6 bases, with 12 bases left between them. The CDR3: CASSIDSFEANEQFF. The CDR3 DNA reads as TGTGCCAGTAGTATAGACTCGTTTGAAGCCAATGAGCAGTTCTTC.

The chain recombines TRBV5-1 with TRBJ1-5; D may be TRBD1 (5 bases). The CDR3 contains 15 residues. Looked up from germline, CDR1 is SGHRS and CDR2 is YFSETQ. The V end was cut by 4 bases, the J end by 0 bases, with 11 bases between. CDR3 nucleotide sequence: TGCGCCAGCAGCCGGACGGGGGGTAGCAATCAGCCCCAGCATTTT. Its protein is CASSRTGGSNQPQHF.

The chain couples TRBV28 to TRBJ2-4; 8 bases fit TRBD2. There are 13 residues in the CDR3. Trimming at V came to 8 bases and at J to 5 bases, leaving 5 bases not matched to a gene. Germline V lookup: CDR1 MDHEN, CDR2 SYDVKM. CDR3 coding DNA: TGTGCCAGCGGACTAGCCTCCCAAAACATTCAGTACTTC. It codes for CASGLASQNIQYF. Using reference TRBV28 and TRBJ2-4 for the parts outside the CDR3, the full variable domain is DVKVTQSSRYLVKRTGEKVFLECVQDMDHENMFWYRQDPGLGLRLIYFSYDVKMKEKGDIPEGYSVSREKKERFSLILESASTNQTSMYLCASGLASQNIQYFGAGTRLSVL.

This chain joins TRBV5-6 and TRBJ1-4; D ambiguous. The CDR3 is 15 residues long. The V end lost 4 bases, the J end lost 0 bases, and 10 bases lay between the germline ends. CDR1 is SGHDT, CDR2 YYEEEE, per germline. The CDR3 sequence: CASSHYIATNEKLFF. Written as DNA, the CDR3 is TGTGCCAGCAGCCACTACATAGCAACTAATGAAAAACTGTTTTTT.

The CDR3 DNA reads as TGTGCCAGTAGTGCCGGGACAGCCATGAACACTGAAGCTTTCTTT. Translated: CASSAGTAMNTEAFF. J is TRBJ1-1 and V is TRBV19; TRBD1 agrees at 7 bases. The CDR3 consists of 15 residues. V was pared by 5 bases and J by 0 bases, with 6 bases of the junction left unmatched. Germline V gene sequence: CDR1 LNHDA, CDR2 SQIVND (reference sequence).

The chain recombines TRBV20-1 with TRBJ1-5; D remains unclear. Germline V lookup: CDR1 DFQATT, CDR2 SNEGSKA (reference sequence). CDR3 length: 11 residues. Trimming took 4 bases from V and 9 from J, leaving 10 bases between them. The CDR3, as DNA: TGCAGTGCTATGGGCCCGTGGCCCCAGCATTTT. Translation gives CSAMGPWPQHF.

The rearrangement joins TRBV28 to TRBJ1-2; D is perhaps TRBD1 (5 bases). V lost 6 bases to trimming and J lost 2 bases, with 16 bases between them. There are 15 residues in the CDR3. Germline V gene lookup returns CDR1 MDHEN and CDR2 SYDVKM. CDR3 nucleotides: TGTGCCAGCAGCCCCGTGGGGGGGATCAACTATGGCTACACCTTC. Amino acid sequence: CASSPVGGINYGYTF.

The rearrangement links TRBV7-2 to TRBJ2-2, with D uncertain. CDR1 is SGHTA and CDR2 is FQGNSA in the germline V gene. Trimming removed 2 bases at V and 6 bases at J, with 7 bases between. The CDR3 is 13 residues long. CDR3 nucleotide sequence: TGTGCCAGCAGCTTACGCCTACCCGGGGAGCTGTTTTTT. Protein: CASSLRLPGELFF.

This chain joins TRBV5-3 and TRBJ1-6; D may be TRBD1 (6 bases). TRBV5-3 is an open reading frame, and its role is uncertain. The CDR3 extends over 18 amino acids. With 3 bases removed from V and 0 bases from J, the gap between germline ends came to 16 bases. CDR3 nucleotides: TGTGCCAGAAGCTCCTGTGACAGGACGAGCTCCTATAATTCACCCCTCCACTTT. Residues: CARSSCDRTSSYNSPLHF.

Here the CDR3 reads CASSGAVNTGELFF. Written as DNA, the CDR3 is TGCGCCAGCAGTGGGGCAGTGAACACCGGGGAGCTGTTTTTT. The chain has TRBV10-1 and TRBJ2-2; D is unresolved. V shed 4 bases and J shed 1 base, with 7 bases lying between them. The CDR3 totals 14 residues. Germline CDR1 WNHNN, CDR2 SYGVQD (reference sequence).

The V gene is TRBV2, the J gene TRBJ1-1, with TRBD1 matching over 7 bases. CDR3 length: 16 amino acids. Losses at the gene ends were 2 bases for V and 3 bases for J; bases not matched to a gene: 9. Germline CDR1 SNHLY, CDR2 FYNNEI. The CDR3 here is CASSETGQSRDTEAFF. CDR3 nucleotides: TGTGCCAGCAGTGAAACGGGACAGAGCCGGGACACTGAAGCTTTCTTT. Variable domain in full (rest from reference TRBV2 and TRBJ1-1): EPEVTQTPSHQVTQMGQEVILRCVPISNHLYFYWYRQILGQKVEFLVSFYNNEISEKSEIFDDQFSVERPDGSNFTLKIRSTKLEDSAMYFCASSETGQSRDTEAFFGQGTRLTVV.

This chain joins TRBV3-1 (or the pseudogene TRBV3-2) and TRBJ2-1, with D perhaps TRBD1 (6 bases). The germline gives CDR1 LGHDT, CDR2 YNNKEL (reference sequence). The CDR3 has 13 amino acids. The germline V and J ends were trimmed by 4 bases and 10 bases, with 14 bases remaining between them. CDR3 in amino acids: CASSRLTGNEQFF. The CDR3 DNA follows: TGTGCCAGCAGCCGGCTTACAGGGAACGAGCAGTTCTTC.

The CDR3 reads CASSERGGFYEQYF. DNA for the CDR3: TGTGCCAGTAGTGAGCGGGGGGGCTTTTACGAGCAGTACTTC. This rearrangement joins TRBV19 to TRBJ2-7; TRBD2 aligns across 10 bases. CDR1 and CDR2 (germline): LNHDA, SQIVND (reference sequence). The V segment lost 5 bases and the J segment 4 bases; nucleotides outside the gene matches: 5. This CDR3 region has 14 residues.

In regard to this clone: One end of the junction is discordant with germline, which a read error may explain. This rearrangement joins TRBV4-1 to TRBJ2-3, with 7 bases lining up with TRBD2. The CDR3 runs 14 residues. Looked up from germline, CDR1 is MGHRA and CDR2 is YSYEKL. The CDR3 protein is CASSQVGGDRRLTF. The CDR3, as DNA: TGCGCCAGCAGCCAAGTGGGAGGGGACCGGAGGCTCACTTTT.

The gene calls are TRBV5-1 and TRBJ2-1, with 9 positions matching TRBD1. J gave up 4 bases and V 6 bases, and 20 bases lay outside the gene matches. This CDR3 has 19 residues. The V gene's germline CDR1 is SGHRS and CDR2 YFSETQ. CDR3 nucleotide sequence: TGCGCCAGCAACGAGGACAGGGGAGAAGAGTGGAAGTCGTACAATGAGCAGTTCTTC. The encoded protein is CASNEDRGEEWKSYNEQFF.

Many counts were recorded for this clone. V gene TRBV6-1 combines with J gene TRBJ1-2, with 8 bases aligning to TRBD1. Trimming took 2 bases from V and 5 from J; bases not matched to a gene: 10. The CDR3 totals 16 residues. From germline, CDR1 is MNHNS and CDR2 SASEGT. The CDR3 sequence is CASSETQDRVGYGYTF. CDR3 bases: TGTGCCAGCAGTGAAACCCAGGACAGGGTTGGGTATGGCTACACCTTC.

The chain combines TRBV2 with TRBJ1-2, with 7 nucleotides matching TRBD1. This CDR3 is built from 13 residues. Germline loops: CDR1 SNHLY, CDR2 FYNNEI. V trimming: 6 bases; J trimming: 8 bases; junction bases outside the gene matches: 9. This chain's CDR3 is CASSRTGDLGYTF. The CDR3 bases are TGTGCCAGCAGCCGTACAGGGGATCTAGGCTACACCTTC. The full variable domain, with the rest looked up from reference TRBV2 and TRBJ1-2, is EPEVTQTPSHQVTQMGQEVILRCVPISNHLYFYWYRQILGQKVEFLVSFYNNEISEKSEIFDDQFSVERPDGSNFTLKIRSTKLEDSAMYFCASSRTGDLGYTFGSGTRLTVV.

This sequence joins TRBV28 and TRBJ2-5; 9 nucleotides align to TRBD1. V was pared by 7 bases and J by 4 bases, with 7 bases of the junction left unmatched. The CDR3 is made up of 14 amino acids. Germline V lookup: CDR1 MDHEN, CDR2 SYDVKM. The CDR3 coding sequence is TGTGCCAGCACCGGACAGGGGTCCCCAGAGACCCAGTACTTC. The encoded protein is CASTGQGSPETQYF.

This chain connects TRBV5-1 to TRBJ2-5; D not resolved. V lost 4 bases, J lost 2 bases, and 6 bases lay in between. This CDR3 is 12 amino acids long. Germline V gene sequence: CDR1 SGHRS, CDR2 YFSETQ. The CDR3 DNA sequence: TGCGCCAGCAGCACAAATCAAGAGACCCAGTACTTC. Translating it yields CASSTNQETQYF.

This clone was seen just once. The sample has other DNA sequences that encode this CDR3 too. The genes are TRBV7-3 and TRBJ2-3; D is possibly TRBD2 (6 bases). Per germline, CDR1 SGHTA and CDR2 FQGTGA. V was shortened by 2 bases and J by 4 bases, with 10 bases between the two germline ends. This CDR3 has 14 amino acids. DNA for the CDR3: TGTGCCAGCAGCTTATTGGGGGGTGCAGATACGCAGTATTTT. It encodes CASSLLGGADTQYF.

V and J are TRBV6-5 and TRBJ1-1, with a tentative D call TRBD1 (6 bases). The V end was cut by 0 bases, the J end by 3 bases, with 14 bases between. Germline V gene data show CDR1 as MNHEY and CDR2 as SVGAGI. The length of the CDR3 is 16 residues. The CDR3 DNA is TGTGCCAGCAGTTACTCGTCTCGTCACAGGGACACTGAAGCTTTCTTT. It is translated as CASSYSSRHRDTEAFF.

V gene TRBV5-1 combines with J gene TRBJ2-1, with 9 nucleotides matching TRBD2. V shed 4 bases, J shed 5 bases, and the junction held 7 bases outside the gene matches. The CDR3 contains 15 residues. Germline CDR1 and CDR2: SGHRS and YFSETQ. The CDR3 sequence: CASSPYGGGDNEQFF. The CDR3 region has the DNA TGCGCCAGCAGCCCCTATGGCGGGGGGGACAATGAGCAGTTCTTC.

This chain links TRBV6-5 with TRBJ2-7; 11 positions match TRBD2. CDR1 is MNHEY and CDR2 is SVGAGI in the germline V gene. Unmatched junction bases numbered 7, after V lost 7 bases and J lost 2 bases. CDR3 size: 15 residues. CDR3 loop: CASKSTSGGPYEQYF. DNA for the CDR3: TGTGCCAGCAAATCAACTAGCGGGGGACCCTACGAGCAGTACTTC.

This clone has only a few counts. The chain combines TRBV11-1 with TRBJ1-1; TRBD1 is a possible D gene (6 bases). The CDR3 loop spans 14 amino acids. With 6 bases removed from V and 7 bases from J, the gap between germline ends came to 18 bases. Germline V gene sequence: CDR1 SGHAT, CDR2 FQDESV (reference sequence). Here the CDR3 reads CASRLAGDVIEAFF. The CDR3 DNA reads as TGTGCCAGCAGACTGGCAGGGGACGTAATTGAAGCTTTCTTT.

The V and J genes are TRBV19 and TRBJ1-2; 8 bases are shared with TRBD1. The CDR3 consists of 14 residues. CDR1 is LNHDA and CDR2 is SQIVND in the germline V gene (reference sequence). The J segment lost 8 bases and the V segment lost 7 bases, leaving 12 bases of the junction unmatched. The CDR3 is CASKADRVIGGYTF. The CDR3 nucleotides are TGTGCCAGTAAGGCGGACAGGGTGATAGGGGGCTACACCTTC.

The rearrangement joins TRBV27 to TRBJ1-1; no clear D gene. The CDR3 has 14 residues. V lost 8 bases, J lost 2 bases, and 15 bases lay in between. Germline-derived CDR1 and CDR2 are MNHEY and SMNVEV (reference sequence). The CDR3 region is CASRLGESNTEAFF. CDR3 nucleotides: TGTGCCAGCCGTCTCGGGGAGTCAAACACTGAAGCTTTCTTT.

The chain combines TRBV2 with TRBJ2-1; 7 bases are shared with TRBD1. The V gene end was trimmed by 6 bases and the J gene end by 6 bases; junction bases not matched to a gene: 2. The CDR3 spans 12 residues. Germline CDR1 and CDR2: SNHLY and FYNNEI. The CDR3 region is CASRGQSNEQFF. For the CDR3, the DNA is TGTGCCAGCAGGGGACAGAGCAATGAGCAGTTCTTC. Based on the CDR3 plus reference TRBV2 and TRBJ2-1, the full variable domain is EPEVTQTPSHQVTQMGQEVILRCVPISNHLYFYWYRQILGQKVEFLVSFYNNEISEKSEIFDDQFSVERPDGSNFTLKIRSTKLEDSAMYFCASRGQSNEQFFGPGTRLTVL.

J is TRBJ1-1 and V is TRBV6-5; D not resolved. CDR3 length: 11 amino acids. Trimming took off 4 bases at V and 11 bases at J, with 11 bases between the two ends. CDR1 MNHEY and CDR2 SVGAGI come from the germline V gene. The CDR3 here is CASSSYTEAFF. The CDR3, as DNA: TGTGCCAGCAGTTCCTACACGGAGGCTTTCTTT.